This TCR beta chain was sequenced for a study of blood T cell repertoires in COVID-19. Study context: Acute and convalescent COVID-19 specimens originated in the United States, Italy and Spain. PBMCs, B-cell-depleted T cells, or T cells provided the cDNA or gDNA that made up the material.

Authors' analysis steps: Cell counts per sample came from amplifying reference gene primers. Clones were read by immunoSEQ multiplex PCR, and TCRdb kept only the in-frame ones, dropping some. Clone size and V and J calls were adopted from that table, with D and trimming inferred from the DNA. The table shows about 130,000 clones, with roughly 86% occurring only once. Germline V gene data show CDR1 as SGDLS and CDR2 as YYNGEE. The V gene end was trimmed by 4 bases and the J gene end by 8 bases; junction bases not matched to a gene: 17. The CDR3 runs 16 residues. This sequence joins TRBV9 and TRBJ1-2, with 7 bases identical to TRBD1. This receptor was identified in a woman in her forties or fifties who had recovered from COVID-19. Material for sequencing was peripheral blood. The CDR3 DNA sequence: TGTGCCAGCAGCCCCGACCGGGGACAGACGCGTCACGGCTACACCTTC. It is translated as CASSPDRGQTRHGYTF.